Here is one T cell receptor (beta chain) with its context. TCRdb's copy holds only in-frame clones and misses some; the assay was immunoSEQ multiplex PCR. This table holds hundreds of thousands of clones, over 85% found once. The entry originates in a study of brain T cells in children with intractable seizures. Time point described: blood from clinic visit 5 months post-surgery; TSC patient then seizure free. The V gene's germline CDR1 is SEHNR and CDR2 FQNEAQ (reference sequence). The CDR3 is 16 residues long. After removal of 5 bases from V and 3 bases from J, the junction contained 11 bases not matched to a gene.

The gene calls are TRBV7-9 and TRBJ1-1, with TRBD1 identical over 8 bases. The clonotype comes from a boy under two years old with tuberous sclerosis and intractable seizures. The sequencing used peripheral blood, collected about 5 months after surgery. The CDR3 DNA reads TGTGCCAGCAGCCCCGGGACAGGCAAGGGGGACACTGAAGCTTTCTTT. Translation: CASSPGTGKGDTEAFF.